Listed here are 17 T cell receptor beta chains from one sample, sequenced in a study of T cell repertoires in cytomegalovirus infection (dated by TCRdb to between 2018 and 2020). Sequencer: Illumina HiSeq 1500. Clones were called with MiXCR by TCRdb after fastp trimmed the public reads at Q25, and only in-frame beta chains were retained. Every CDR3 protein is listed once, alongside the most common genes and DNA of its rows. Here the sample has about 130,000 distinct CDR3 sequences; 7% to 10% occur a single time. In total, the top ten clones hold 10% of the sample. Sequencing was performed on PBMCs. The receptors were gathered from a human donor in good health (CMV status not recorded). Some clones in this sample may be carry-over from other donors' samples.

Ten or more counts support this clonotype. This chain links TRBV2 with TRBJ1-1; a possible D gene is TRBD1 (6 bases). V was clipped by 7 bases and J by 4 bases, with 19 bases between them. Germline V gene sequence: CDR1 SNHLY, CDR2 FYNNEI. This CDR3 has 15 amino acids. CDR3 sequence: CASKEARGWITEAFF. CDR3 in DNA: TGTGCCAGCAAGGAGGCCAGGGGTTGGATCACTGAAGCTTTCTTT.

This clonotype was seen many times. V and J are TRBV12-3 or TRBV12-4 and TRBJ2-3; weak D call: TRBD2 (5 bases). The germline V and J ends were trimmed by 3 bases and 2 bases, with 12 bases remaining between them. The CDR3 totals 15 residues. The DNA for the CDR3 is TGTGCCAGCAGTTTGCGGGCAGGCAACACAGATACGCAGTATTTT. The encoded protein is CASSLRAGNTDTQYF.

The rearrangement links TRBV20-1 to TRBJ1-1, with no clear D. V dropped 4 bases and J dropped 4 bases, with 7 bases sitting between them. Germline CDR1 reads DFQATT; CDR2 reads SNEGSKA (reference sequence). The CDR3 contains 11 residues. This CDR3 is CSATWVTEAFF. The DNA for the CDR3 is TGCAGTGCTACCTGGGTCACTGAAGCTTTCTTT.

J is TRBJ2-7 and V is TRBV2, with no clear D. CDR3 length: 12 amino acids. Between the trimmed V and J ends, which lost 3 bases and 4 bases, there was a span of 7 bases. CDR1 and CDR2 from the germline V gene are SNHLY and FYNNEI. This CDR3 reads CASSDSSYEQYF. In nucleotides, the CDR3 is TGTGCCAGCAGTGACAGCTCTTACGAGCAGTACTTC.

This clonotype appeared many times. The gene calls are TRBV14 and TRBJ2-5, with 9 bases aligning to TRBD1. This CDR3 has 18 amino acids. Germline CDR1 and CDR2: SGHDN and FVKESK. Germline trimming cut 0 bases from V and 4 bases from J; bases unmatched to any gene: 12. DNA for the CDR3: TGTGCCAGCAGCCAAGATCGGAAAGGACAGGGGTTTGGAGAGACCCAGTACTTC. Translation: CASSQDRKGQGFGETQYF. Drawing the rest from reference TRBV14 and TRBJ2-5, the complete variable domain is EAGVTQFPSHSVIEKGQTVTLRCDPISGHDNLYWYRRVMGKEIKFLLHFVKESKQDESGMPNNRFLAERTGGTYSTLKVQPAELEDSGVYFCASSQDRKGQGFGETQYFGPGTRLLVL.

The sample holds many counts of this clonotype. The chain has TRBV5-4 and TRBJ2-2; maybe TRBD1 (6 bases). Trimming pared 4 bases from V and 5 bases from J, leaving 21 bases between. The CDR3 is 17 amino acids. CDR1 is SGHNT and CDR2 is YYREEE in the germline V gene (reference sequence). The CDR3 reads CASSGATRGIGTGELFF. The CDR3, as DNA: TGTGCCAGCAGCGGAGCGACCAGGGGAATTGGGACCGGGGAGCTGTTTTTT.

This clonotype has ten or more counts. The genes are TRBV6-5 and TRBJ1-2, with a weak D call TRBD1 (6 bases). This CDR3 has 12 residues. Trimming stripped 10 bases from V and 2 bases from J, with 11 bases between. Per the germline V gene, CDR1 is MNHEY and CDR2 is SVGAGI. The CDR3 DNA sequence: TGTGCCACCCTCAGGGGCAACTATGGCTACACCTTC. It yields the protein CATLRGNYGYTF.

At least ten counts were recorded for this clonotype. This chain's CDR3 is CATTGQGGYEQYF. The CDR3 DNA sequence: TGTGCCACAACGGGACAGGGGGGCTACGAGCAGTACTTC. The chain uses TRBV2 and TRBJ2-7; TRBD1 matches at 11 bases. Germline CDR1 SNHLY, CDR2 FYNNEI. V lost 10 bases, J lost 3 bases, and 5 bases stayed unmatched. The CDR3 has 13 amino acids.

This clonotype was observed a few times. CDR3: CASSPGGVGYNEQFF. The CDR3 nucleotides read TGCGCCAGCAGCCCGGGAGGGGTTGGCTACAATGAGCAGTTCTTC. The genes are TRBV5-1 and TRBJ2-1; 8 bases align to TRBD2. Trimming cost V 4 bases and J 3 bases; bases outside gene matches: 6. From germline, CDR1 is SGHRS and CDR2 YFSETQ. The CDR3 length is 15 residues.

CDR3 loop: CASSSGQGRIQYF. The CDR3 DNA sequence: TGTGCCAGCAGTTCGGGACAGGGACGCATTCAGTACTTC. This chain links TRBV28 with TRBJ2-4, with 9 bases aligning to TRBD1. Germline CDR1 is MDHEN and CDR2 is SYDVKM. This CDR3 has 13 amino acids. V was pared by 4 bases and J by 9 bases, with 4 bases of the junction left unmatched.

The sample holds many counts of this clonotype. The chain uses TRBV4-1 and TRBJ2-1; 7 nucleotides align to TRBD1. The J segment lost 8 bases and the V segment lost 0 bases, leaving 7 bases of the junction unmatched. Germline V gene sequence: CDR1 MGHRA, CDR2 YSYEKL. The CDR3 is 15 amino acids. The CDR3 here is CASSQEGGRDDEQFF. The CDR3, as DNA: TGCGCCAGCAGCCAAGAAGGGGGCAGGGACGATGAGCAGTTCTTC.

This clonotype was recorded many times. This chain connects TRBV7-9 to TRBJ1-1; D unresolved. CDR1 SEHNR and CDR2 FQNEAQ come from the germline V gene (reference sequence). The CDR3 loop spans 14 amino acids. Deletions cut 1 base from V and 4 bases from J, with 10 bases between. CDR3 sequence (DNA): TGTGCCAGCAGCTTAGTTCTTGGATCCACTGAAGCTTTCTTT. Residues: CASSLVLGSTEAFF.

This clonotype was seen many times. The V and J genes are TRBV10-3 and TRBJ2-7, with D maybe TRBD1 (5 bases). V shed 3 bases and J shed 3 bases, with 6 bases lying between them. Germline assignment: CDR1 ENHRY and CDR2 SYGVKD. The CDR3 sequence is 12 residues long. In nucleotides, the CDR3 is TGTGCCATCAGTGACAGGGACTACGAGCAGTACTTC. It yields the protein CAISDRDYEQYF.

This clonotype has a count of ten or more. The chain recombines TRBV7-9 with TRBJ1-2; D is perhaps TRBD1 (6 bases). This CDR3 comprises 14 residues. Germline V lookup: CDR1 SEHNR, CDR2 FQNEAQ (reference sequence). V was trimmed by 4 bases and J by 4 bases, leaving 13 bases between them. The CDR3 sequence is CASSSWTARYGYTF. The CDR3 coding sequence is TGTGCCAGCAGCTCCTGGACAGCCCGCTATGGCTACACCTTC.

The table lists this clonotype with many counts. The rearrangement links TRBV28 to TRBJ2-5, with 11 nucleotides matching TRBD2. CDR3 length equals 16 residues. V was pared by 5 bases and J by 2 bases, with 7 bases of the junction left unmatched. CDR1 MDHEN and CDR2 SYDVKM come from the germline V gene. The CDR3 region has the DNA TGTGCCAGCAGTCCACTAGCGGGGGTTCAACAAGAGACCCAGTACTTC. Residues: CASSPLAGVQQETQYF.

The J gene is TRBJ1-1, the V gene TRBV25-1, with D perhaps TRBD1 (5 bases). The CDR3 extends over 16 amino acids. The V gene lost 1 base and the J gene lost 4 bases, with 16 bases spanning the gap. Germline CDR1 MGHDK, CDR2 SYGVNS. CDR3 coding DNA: TGTGCCAGCAGTGAATCCGGGACTCTGGGGGGCACTGAAGCTTTCTTT. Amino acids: CASSESGTLGGTEAFF.

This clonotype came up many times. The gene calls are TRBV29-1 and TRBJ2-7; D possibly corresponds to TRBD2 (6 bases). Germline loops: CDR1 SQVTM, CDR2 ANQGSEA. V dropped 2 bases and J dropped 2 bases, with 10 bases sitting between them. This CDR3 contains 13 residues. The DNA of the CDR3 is TGCAGCGTTGAAAGGGACTCCCCCTACGAGCAGTACTTC. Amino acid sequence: CSVERDSPYEQYF.